Following are 31 T cell receptor beta chains from one sample sequenced in a study of regulatory T cells in long-lasting Graves disease (dated by TCRdb to the early 2020s). What this sample's time point label stands for: newly diagnosed GD, antithyroid drugs for less than 3 months. For both TCR sequencing and RNA sequencing, RNA was extracted from PBMCs in TRIzol. Preparation of the library involved multiplex PCR. Sequencing was performed on an Illumina HiSeq 4000. CDR3 regions were amplified by Arm-PCR with iRepertoire HTBI primers to construct TCR beta libraries. TCRdb reworked the public reads: Q25 trimming with fastp, MiXCR clone assembly, productive beta chains retained. Identical CDR3 proteins give one entry, which carries the most common genes and DNA. This sample is represented by about 370,000 distinct CDR3 sequences; about 16% of them were singletons. The biggest ten clones account for about 20% of the sample.

The sequenced sample was peripheral blood mononuclear cells (PBMCs), obtained at new diagnosis, from a patient treated with antithyroid drugs. The receptor set was obtained from a female donor with Graves disease.

This clonotype was seen many times. This sequence joins TRBV28 and TRBJ1-1; maybe TRBD1 (6 bases). Trimming removed 6 bases from V and 1 base from J, with 18 bases in between. Germline CDR1 is MDHEN and CDR2 is SYDVKM. The CDR3 has 16 residues. The CDR3 loop reads CASSILRGRTNTEAFF. CDR3 DNA sequence: TGTGCCAGCAGCATTCTTAGGGGGAGGACGAACACTGAAGCTTTCTTT.

The sample holds many counts of this clonotype. The rearrangement links TRBV7-9 to TRBJ1-2, with 9 bases aligning to TRBD1. V shed 5 bases, J shed 8 bases, and the junction held 12 bases outside the gene matches. Germline CDR1 reads SEHNR; CDR2 reads FQNEAQ (reference sequence). This CDR3 is 15 amino acids long. In DNA form, the CDR3 reads TGTGCCAGCAGCGTAACCGGGACAGGGTTAGGCGGCTACACCTTC. Protein product: CASSVTGTGLGGYTF.

This chain uses TRBV7-2 with TRBJ2-1, with 7 positions matching TRBD2. V dropped 1 base and J dropped 6; count of bases not matched to a gene: 6. The CDR3 consists of 15 residues. The germline V gene encodes CDR1 SGHTA and CDR2 FQGNSA. Here the CDR3 reads CASSLGSGEGNEQFF. The CDR3 nucleotides are TGTGCCAGCAGCTTAGGTTCTGGGGAGGGCAATGAGCAGTTCTTC.

This clonotype was picked up many times. The V and J genes are TRBV6-2 or TRBV6-3 and TRBJ1-5, with 7 nucleotides matching TRBD1. Per the germline V gene, CDR1 is MNHEY and CDR2 is SVGEGT. The CDR3 totals 14 residues. The junction had 5 bases not matched to a gene; V was cut back by 6 bases and J by 3 bases. This chain's CDR3 is CASRKDRVNQPQHF. CDR3 nucleotides: TGTGCCAGCAGGAAAGACAGGGTCAATCAGCCCCAGCATTTT.

The table lists this clonotype with a few counts. The chain carries TRBV20-1 and TRBJ2-1, with D possibly being TRBD2 (6 bases). Between the trimmed V and J ends, which lost 0 bases and 3 bases, there was a span of 15 bases. Germline V gene data show CDR1 as DFQATT and CDR2 as SNEGSKA (reference sequence). The CDR3 has 16 residues. CDR3: CSARDRGLALYNEQFF. CDR3 sequence (DNA): TGCAGTGCTAGAGATAGAGGGCTAGCGCTCTACAATGAGCAGTTCTTC.

The table lists this clonotype with many counts. The chain has TRBV11-1 and TRBJ2-1; D is undetermined. V gave up 1 base and J gave up 8 bases, with 9 bases separating them. Germline lookup yields CDR1 SGHAT and CDR2 FQDESV (reference sequence). The CDR3 is 13 residues long. The CDR3 DNA is TGTGCCAGCAGCTTAGATCGAGGCCATGAGCAGTTCTTC. Amino acid sequence: CASSLDRGHEQFF.

The chain joins TRBV20-1 to TRBJ2-7, with D possibly being TRBD2 (5 bases). The germline gives CDR1 DFQATT, CDR2 SNEGSKA (reference sequence). The CDR3 is made up of 15 amino acids. The V and J ends lost 0 bases and 2 bases respectively, with 14 bases between them. CDR3 sequence: CSARDSGSQTYEQYF. In DNA, the CDR3 is TGCAGTGCTAGAGATTCGGGGTCCCAGACCTACGAGCAGTACTTC.

CDR3 DNA: TGTGCCAGCAGCGTAAGAGGACTAGCGGGAGTGAGTGAGCTGTTTTTT. It yields the protein CASSVRGLAGVSELFF. The chain is built from TRBV9 and TRBJ2-2; 13 positions agree with TRBD2. CDR1 is SGDLS and CDR2 is YYNGEE in the germline V gene. This CDR3 contains 16 residues. Losses at the gene ends were 1 base for V and 11 bases for J; bases not matched to a gene: 8.

This clonotype was recorded at least ten times. The chain uses TRBV7-2 and TRBJ2-1; D is possibly TRBD1 (6 bases). Germline-derived CDR1 and CDR2 are SGHTA and FQGNSA. V was shortened by 3 bases and J by 6 bases, with 12 bases between the two germline ends. The CDR3 consists of 14 residues. DNA for the CDR3: TGTGCCAGCAGCTTGGAGACAGGCGGCAATGAGCAGTTCTTC. Translation: CASSLETGGNEQFF. Complete variable domain (other parts from reference TRBV7-2 and TRBJ2-1): GAGVSQSPSNKVTEKGKDVELRCDPISGHTALYWYRQSLGQGLEFLIYFQGNSAPDKSGLPSDRFSAERTGGSVSTLTIQRTQQEDSAVYLCASSLETGGNEQFFGPGTRLTVL.

The genes are TRBV10-1 and TRBJ2-5; 13 bases align to TRBD2. Germline values: CDR1 WNHNN, CDR2 SYGVQD (reference sequence). The CDR3 spans 16 residues. Trimming cost V 7 bases and J 0 bases; bases outside gene matches: 5. CDR3 protein: CASTTGLAGNQETQYF. The CDR3 coding sequence is TGCGCCAGCACCACGGGACTAGCGGGGAACCAAGAGACCCAGTACTTC.

This clonotype was counted at least ten times. The chain couples TRBV7-2 to TRBJ2-7; D is possibly TRBD2 (5 bases). Germline V lookup: CDR1 SGHTA, CDR2 FQGNSA. CDR3 length: 12 amino acids. V was clipped by 5 bases and J by 6 bases, with 11 bases between them. The CDR3 DNA sequence: TGTGCCAGCAGCCCTATCGGGGTCGAGCAGTACTTC. This encodes CASSPIGVEQYF.

In its sample, this clonotype was seen many times. The chain joins TRBV28 to TRBJ2-5; D may be TRBD1 or TRBD2 (5 bases each). The CDR3 covers 17 residues. The germline gives CDR1 MDHEN, CDR2 SYDVKM. Deletions cut 4 bases from V and 5 bases from J, with 23 bases between. This CDR3 reads CASSSIPRDTWGETQYF. Written as DNA, the CDR3 is TGTGCCAGCAGTTCTATACCGCGTGACACATGGGGGGAGACCCAGTACTTC.

This clonotype has a count of ten or more. This rearrangement joins TRBV28 to TRBJ1-1; no firm D call. CDR3 size: 12 residues. Trimming removed 2 bases at V and 7 bases at J, with 8 bases between. Germline CDR1 is MDHEN and CDR2 is SYDVKM. This chain's CDR3 is CASSLRNYEAFF. The CDR3 bases are TGTGCCAGCAGTTTAAGGAACTATGAAGCTTTCTTT.

The table lists this clonotype with a few counts. CDR3 nucleotides: TGTGCTAGTGGTTTGGTAGAGTCAGGGAAGGGTTGGCCGGTTGCTCTCGGTTGCGAGCAGTACTTC. Its protein product is CASGLVESGKGWPVALGCEQYF. The chain links TRBV12-5 to TRBJ2-7, with D tentatively TRBD1 (5 bases). CDR1 and CDR2 from the germline V gene are LGHNT and FRNRAP. This CDR3 contains 22 residues. The ends were cut back, 0 bases at V and 6 bases at J, with 36 bases in the middle. Looking up the rest from reference TRBV12-5 and TRBJ2-7 gives the full variable domain: DARVTQTPRHKVTEMGQEVTMRCQPILGHNTVFWYRQTMMQGLELLAYFRNRAPLDDSGMPKDRFSAEMPDATLATLKIQPSEPRDSAVYFCASGLVESGKGWPVALGCEQYFGPGTRLTVT.

This clonotype was recorded many times. The chain uses TRBV7-9 and TRBJ2-1; TRBD2 might be the D (6 bases). The length of the CDR3 is 18 residues. Trimming took 2 bases from V and 0 from J, leaving 17 bases between them. The germline CDR1 and CDR2 sequences are SEHNR and FQNEAQ (reference sequence). The CDR3 sequence: CASSLPRGLHSSYNEQFF. CDR3 coding DNA: TGTGCCAGCAGCTTACCGAGGGGACTCCACAGCTCCTACAATGAGCAGTTCTTC.

This clonotype was recorded many times. The rearrangement joins TRBV29-1 to TRBJ2-2; D might be TRBD2 (7 bases). Trimming took off 6 bases at V and 3 bases at J, with 11 bases between the two ends. The CDR3 extends over 13 amino acids. CDR1 and CDR2 (germline): SQVTM, ANQGSEA. DNA of the CDR3: TGCAGCGTGGAGGGGGGGGACACCGGGGAGCTGTTTTTT. Translation: CSVEGGDTGELFF.

This clonotype was found many times. The V and J genes are TRBV6-2 or TRBV6-3 and TRBJ2-3; TRBD2 agrees at 10 bases. The germline CDR1 and CDR2 sequences are MNHEY and SVGEGT. This CDR3 contains 14 residues. V shed 9 bases, J shed 1 base, and the junction held 4 bases outside the gene matches. The CDR3 sequence is CASHGTSGTDTQYF. DNA of the CDR3: TGTGCCAGTCACGGGACTAGCGGCACAGATACGCAGTATTTT.

J is TRBJ2-7 and V is TRBV12-3 or TRBV12-4; D might be TRBD1 (6 bases). This CDR3 has 15 residues. V shed 2 bases and J shed 2 bases, with 13 bases lying between them. The CDR3 DNA follows: TGTGCCAGCAGTTTAAGGGAAGGGGGACCCTACGAGCAGTACTTC. Protein sequence: CASSLREGGPYEQYF.

The chain has TRBV7-3 and TRBJ2-5; 14 bases agree with TRBD2. The closer fit of TRBJ2-1 to the DNA end suggests the J call may be wrong. In germline, CDR1 is SGHTA, CDR2 FQGTGA. The CDR3 has 17 amino acids. The CDR3: CASSLTRLAGGLNEQFF. CDR3 nucleotides: TGTGCCAGCAGCTTAACGCGACTAGCGGGAGGGCTGAATGAGCAGTTCTTC.

There are many counts of this clonotype. Written as DNA, the CDR3 is TGTGCCACCACCAAGTCGGGACGAAACTACAATGAGCAGTTCTTC. This sequence encodes CATTKSGRNYNEQFF. V gene TRBV28 combines with J gene TRBJ2-1; TRBD1 or TRBD2 may be the D gene (5 bases each). V was clipped by 10 bases and J by 3 bases, with 19 bases between them. The CDR3 has 15 residues. In germline, CDR1 is MDHEN, CDR2 SYDVKM.

About this clonotype itself: A much larger clonotype is one base distant, so this may be a read error. The genes are TRBV7-2 and TRBJ2-2, with D unclear. From germline, CDR1 is SGHTA and CDR2 FQGNSA. CDR3 length equals 13 residues. In nucleotides, the CDR3 is TGTGCCAGCAGCCGAGAACGAACCGAGGAGCTGTTTTTT. Protein: CASSRERTEELFF.

This clonotype was found many times. The chain has TRBV7-9 and TRBJ2-5; TRBD1 matches 11 bases. Germline V CDR1 and CDR2: SEHNR, FQNEAQ (reference sequence). The trim removed 6 bases at V and 5 bases at J, leaving 20 bases unmatched. The CDR3 runs to 19 residues. Written as DNA, the CDR3 is TGTGCCAGCAGGCATTCCACCGGGGGGACAGGGGGACCTCGGGAGACCCAGTACTTC. It specifies CASRHSTGGTGGPRETQYF.

This clonotype was seen only a few times. Written as DNA, the CDR3 is TGCAGCGTTGTGTGGGCTAGAGGGAAGGCCAAAAACATTCAGTACTTC. Its protein is CSVVWARGKAKNIQYF. The chain uses TRBV29-1 and TRBJ2-4; D possibly corresponds to TRBD2 (5 bases). The CDR3 length is 16 residues. Germline V CDR1 and CDR2: SQVTM, ANQGSEA. Deletions cut 4 bases from V and 1 base from J, with 17 bases between.

This clonotype occurred many times. The V call is TRBV28, the J call TRBJ2-7, with D perhaps matching TRBD1 or TRBD2 (5 bases each). V lost 11 bases, J lost 3 bases, and 23 bases lay in between. The CDR3 spans 15 residues. Looked up from germline, CDR1 is MDHEN and CDR2 is SYDVKM. Here the CDR3 reads CASSGAWGPNYEQYF. In nucleotides, the CDR3 is TGTGCCTCATCCGGAGCTTGGGGACCAAACTACGAGCAGTACTTC.

This clonotype appeared many times. This chain links TRBV5-6 with TRBJ1-6, with 8 bases aligning to TRBD1. The germline V gene has CDR1 SGHDT and CDR2 YYEEEE. The V segment lost 5 bases and the J segment 6 bases; nucleotides outside the gene matches: 7. This CDR3 is built from 15 residues. The DNA of the CDR3 is TGTGCCAGCAGAGGACAGGGAGTTAGTAATTCACCCCTCCACTTT. This sequence encodes CASRGQGVSNSPLHF.

This clonotype was counted ten times or more. The chain recombines TRBV12-3 or TRBV12-4 with TRBJ1-2; 12 nucleotides agree with TRBD1. The CDR3 totals 15 residues. Trimming cost V 6 bases and J 5 bases; bases outside gene matches: 7. The CDR3 sequence is CASSPGQGASYGYTF. CDR3 nucleotide sequence: TGTGCCAGCAGCCCGGGACAGGGGGCGAGTTATGGCTACACCTTC.

This clonotype was detected ten times or more. The CDR3 here is CASTRGLAGAHEQFF. CDR3 nucleotide sequence: TGTGCCAGCACTAGGGGACTAGCGGGAGCCCATGAGCAGTTCTTC. The V gene is TRBV27, the J gene TRBJ2-1; 14 nucleotides match TRBD2. Losses at the gene ends were 7 bases for V and 8 bases for J; bases not matched to a gene: 7. The CDR3 is 15 amino acids. Germline V CDR1 and CDR2: MNHEY, SMNVEV (reference sequence).

This clonotype showed up just a few times. The chain is built from TRBV19 and TRBJ2-2; perhaps D is TRBD1 or TRBD2 (5 bases each). The CDR3 has 17 residues. Germline loops: CDR1 LNHDA, CDR2 SQIVND (reference sequence). V lost 1 base, J lost 0 bases, and 12 bases lay in between. CDR3 nucleotides: TGTGCCAGTAGTATAGGGCCAGGGACGCCGAACACCGGGGAGCTGTTTTTT. This translates into CASSIGPGTPNTGELFF.

This clonotype has ten or more counts. The J gene is TRBJ1-2, the V gene TRBV5-1; 8 positions agree with TRBD1. Looked up from germline, CDR1 is SGHRS and CDR2 is YFSETQ. The CDR3 has 15 amino acids. V shed 4 bases and J 1 base; nucleotides not matched to a gene: 6. CDR3 region: CASSSGQGSNYGYTF. The CDR3 DNA reads TGCGCCAGCAGCAGTGGACAGGGTAGTAACTATGGCTACACCTTC.

V and J are TRBV20-1 and TRBJ1-2; 10 bases match TRBD1. Germline values: CDR1 DFQATT, CDR2 SNEGSKA (reference sequence). CDR3 length: 14 amino acids. Trimming removed 6 bases from V and 9 bases from J; junction bases left unmatched: 13. CDR3 bases: TGCAGTGCAAAAAACCTCGACAGGGGGCCTCGCTACACCTTC. Translating gives CSAKNLDRGPRYTF.

This clonotype has ten or more counts. This chain uses TRBV20-1 with TRBJ2-3; D might be TRBD2 (6 bases). This CDR3 contains 13 residues. Trimming took 5 bases from V and 1 from J, leaving 10 bases between them. Germline-derived CDR1 and CDR2 are DFQATT and SNEGSKA (reference sequence). The CDR3 spells CSAVLARTDTQYF. CDR3 nucleotide sequence: TGCAGTGCTGTACTAGCCCGCACAGATACGCAGTATTTT.